The 19 T cell receptor beta chains presented below share a single source sample, sequenced in a study of CD8+CD57+ T cells in acquired aplastic anemia. TCR beta VDJ and CDR3 were profiled, and genomic DNA was the template. TCRdb fed the reads into MiXCR, producing one record per CDR3 protein. The table includes 150,000 to 200,000 distinct CDR3 sequences, roughly 50% detected once. CD8+CD57+ cell expansion, shown by flow cytometry, had occurred in the patients selected for sequencing. Sequencing input: sorted CD4+, CD8+, or CD8+CD57+ T cells (not recorded which) from PBMCs. The source of these receptors is a human donor with aplastic anemia.

In DNA form, the CDR3 reads TGTGCCAGCAGTGGGTCCGGGACAGGGACCTATGGCTACACCTTC. Amino acid sequence: CASSGSGTGTYGYTF. The V and J genes are TRBV2 and TRBJ1-2, with 9 bases that match TRBD1. J lost 4 bases, V lost 4 bases, and 7 bases had no gene match. CDR3 length: 15 amino acids. Per germline, CDR1 SNHLY and CDR2 FYNNEI.

This chain links TRBV20-1 with TRBJ2-1, with D perhaps matching TRBD2 (7 bases). Per the germline V gene, CDR1 is DFQATT and CDR2 is SNEGSKA (reference sequence). Trimming cost V 1 base and J 6 bases, with 13 bases left between them. The CDR3 covers 14 residues. In DNA, the CDR3 is TGCAGTGCTAGAGGAGGGGGGGAAGCCAATGAGCAGTTCTTC. Amino acid sequence: CSARGGGEANEQFF.

The chain employs TRBV15 and TRBJ2-2; no clear D gene. This CDR3 spans 13 amino acids. V was clipped by 2 bases and J by 6 bases, with 7 bases between them. Germline loops: CDR1 LNHNV, CDR2 YYDKDF (reference sequence). The CDR3 reads CATSRFAAGELFF. In DNA, the CDR3 is TGTGCCACCAGCAGATTCGCGGCCGGGGAGCTGTTTTTT. Full variable domain (rest looked up from reference TRBV15 and TRBJ2-2): DAMVIQNPRYQVTQFGKPVTLSCSQTLNHNVMYWYQQKSSQAPKLLFHYYDKDFNNEADTPDNFQSRRPNTSFCFLDIRSPGLGDTAMYLCATSRFAAGELFFGEGSRLTVL.

The chain recombines TRBV5-5 with TRBJ1-5; no definite D call. Germline assignment: CDR1 SGHKS and CDR2 YYEKEE (reference sequence). The CDR3 sequence is 13 residues long. Deletions cut 5 bases from V and 5 bases from J, with 11 bases between. In DNA form, the CDR3 reads TGTGCCAGCAGTCTCGCCCCTCATCAGCCCCAGCATTTT. This encodes CASSLAPHQPQHF.

On this clonotype itself: A much larger clone lies a single base off, so this may be a read error. J is TRBJ2-1 and V is TRBV12-3 or TRBV12-4, with D hard to call. The CDR3 length is 20 residues. The CDR3 loop is CASSLGVKKGGPSSYNEQSF. CDR3 bases: TGTGCCAGCAGTTTAGGTGTTAAGAAAGGCGGACCGAGCTCCTACAATGAGCAGTCCTTC.

This clonotype has ten or more counts. The V gene is TRBV12-3 or TRBV12-4, the J gene TRBJ1-5, with 7 nucleotides matching TRBD1. The CDR3 is 13 amino acids. The V and J ends lost 5 bases and 2 bases, in that order; junction bases with no gene match: 0. CDR3: CASSTGGNQPQHF. CDR3 coding DNA: TGTGCCAGCAGTACAGGGGGCAATCAGCCCCAGCATTTT.

In its sample, this clonotype was seen many times. The chain recombines TRBV5-1 with TRBJ2-1; the match to TRBD2 covers 10 bases. Germline lookup yields CDR1 SGHRS and CDR2 YFSETQ. The CDR3 has 15 residues. V shed 4 bases and J 7 bases; nucleotides not matched to a gene: 8. Here the CDR3 DNA reads TGCGCCAGCAGCACAGCGGGGGGGCCGGAGAATGAGCAGTTCTTC. It yields the protein CASSTAGGPENEQFF.

The chain couples TRBV20-1 to TRBJ2-7; TRBD1 is a possible D gene (5 bases). V was shortened by 1 base and J by 3 bases, with 19 bases between the two germline ends. The CDR3 extends over 16 amino acids. Germline CDR1 and CDR2: DFQATT and SNEGSKA (reference sequence). The CDR3 loop reads CSARGTTSTELYEQYF. The CDR3 DNA reads as TGCAGTGCTAGAGGGACCACTTCGACAGAGCTCTACGAGCAGTACTTC.

This clonotype was picked up a small number of times. Written as DNA, the CDR3 is TGTGCCAGCAGCTCCCTGGGGGCGGGGGGTCTCAATGAGCAGTTCTTC. Amino acid sequence: CASSSLGAGGLNEQFF. The V call is TRBV5-6, the J call TRBJ2-1; 8 bases map to TRBD2. The germline V gene encodes CDR1 SGHDT and CDR2 YYEEEE. V lost 3 bases, J lost 6 bases, and 11 bases stayed unmatched. This CDR3 is built from 16 residues.

This clonotype was observed a handful of times. The chain is built from TRBV2 and TRBJ1-5, with 7 nucleotides matching TRBD1. J gave up 4 bases and V 3 bases, and 3 bases lay outside the gene matches. This CDR3 has 14 amino acids. Germline CDR1 reads SNHLY; CDR2 reads FYNNEI. The CDR3 loop reads CASSDPQGNQPQHF. The CDR3 nucleotides are TGTGCCAGCAGTGACCCACAGGGGAATCAGCCCCAGCATTTT. Full variable domain (remainder filled in from reference TRBV2 and TRBJ1-5): EPEVTQTPSHQVTQMGQEVILRCVPISNHLYFYWYRQILGQKVEFLVSFYNNEISEKSEIFDDQFSVERPDGSNFTLKIRSTKLEDSAMYFCASSDPQGNQPQHFGDGTRLSIL.

The genes are TRBV24-1 and TRBJ2-7; D is unresolved. The CDR3 length is 12 residues. Germline V gene lookup returns CDR1 KGHDR and CDR2 SFDVKD. V was cut by 4 bases and J by 1 base, with 4 bases left in between. The CDR3 is CATSDTSYEQYF. The CDR3, as DNA: TGTGCCACCAGTGACACTTCCTACGAGCAGTACTTC.

This clonotype has a count of ten or more. This chain connects TRBV29-1 to TRBJ1-1; tentatively, D is TRBD1 (6 bases). Trimming stripped 7 bases from V and 5 bases from J, with 20 bases between. Germline assignment: CDR1 SQVTM and CDR2 ANQGSEA. This CDR3 is built from 14 residues. CDR3 coding DNA: TGCAGCGCAAGCCGGGGGGGCTCGGTGACTGAAGCTTTCTTT. Translated, it gives CSASRGGSVTEAFF.

This chain uses TRBV7-7 with TRBJ2-7; 7 bases are a match to TRBD1. The CDR3 spans 11 residues. From germline, CDR1 is SSHAT and CDR2 FNYEAQ (reference sequence). V dropped 8 bases and J dropped 6; count of bases not matched to a gene: 4. The CDR3 loop is CASSNRGEQYF. CDR3 nucleotide sequence: TGTGCCAGCTCAAACAGGGGCGAGCAGTACTTC.

The chain carries TRBV2 and TRBJ2-1; no clear D gene. Looked up from germline, CDR1 is SNHLY and CDR2 is FYNNEI. There are 15 residues in the CDR3. Trimming stripped 7 bases from V and 5 bases from J, with 18 bases between. DNA for the CDR3: TGTGCCAGCACCCTCGACATCGGACGGCACAATGAGCAGTTCTTC. Protein sequence: CASTLDIGRHNEQFF.

This clonotype was seen a few times. This CDR3 reads CAISESILRNEQFF. The CDR3 nucleotides read TGTGCCATCAGTGAGTCGATCTTGAGGAATGAGCAGTTCTTC. The rearrangement joins TRBV10-3 to TRBJ2-1; D is undetermined. This CDR3 has 14 amino acids. CDR1 is ENHRY and CDR2 is SYGVKD in the germline V gene. The V gene lost 0 bases and the J gene lost 7 bases, with 10 bases spanning the gap.

This clonotype was detected a few times. The chain joins TRBV29-1 to TRBJ2-1, with TRBD2 identical over 7 bases. CDR1 is SQVTM, CDR2 ANQGSEA, per germline. The V and J ends lost 6 bases and 6 bases, in that order; junction bases with no gene match: 2. The CDR3 has 11 amino acids. Here the CDR3 DNA reads TGCAGCGTAACTAGCGCCAATGAGCAGTTCTTC. It specifies CSVTSANEQFF.

A word on this clonotype: A read error may explain this, as a much larger clone is one base away. In nucleotides, the CDR3 is TGTGCCAGCAGGAGAAACCCGGATCTGAATTCACCCCTCTACTTT. This codes for CASRRNPDLNSPLYF. J is TRBJ1-6 and V is TRBV6-1; no definite D call. The CDR3 runs to 15 residues. Germline values: CDR1 MNHNS, CDR2 SASEGT.

This clonotype was seen only a few times. The chain has TRBV6-1 and TRBJ1-3; D unresolved. This CDR3 has 14 residues. Between the trimmed V and J ends, which lost 4 bases and 0 bases, there was a span of 7 bases. The V gene's germline CDR1 is MNHNS and CDR2 SASEGT. CDR3 protein: CASSVGNSGNTIYF. The CDR3 bases are TGTGCCAGCAGTGTTGGGAACTCTGGAAACACCATATATTTT.

With regard to this clonotype: Since a much larger clone is just one base distant, this may be a read error. The CDR3 bases are TGTGCCAGCGGTGAGGTGAGGGTCAATTCACCCCTCCACTTT. Translation: CASGEVRVNSPLHF. The rearrangement joins TRBV6-1 to TRBJ1-6; no clear D. The germline V gene encodes CDR1 MNHNS and CDR2 SASEGT. The CDR3 is 14 amino acids.